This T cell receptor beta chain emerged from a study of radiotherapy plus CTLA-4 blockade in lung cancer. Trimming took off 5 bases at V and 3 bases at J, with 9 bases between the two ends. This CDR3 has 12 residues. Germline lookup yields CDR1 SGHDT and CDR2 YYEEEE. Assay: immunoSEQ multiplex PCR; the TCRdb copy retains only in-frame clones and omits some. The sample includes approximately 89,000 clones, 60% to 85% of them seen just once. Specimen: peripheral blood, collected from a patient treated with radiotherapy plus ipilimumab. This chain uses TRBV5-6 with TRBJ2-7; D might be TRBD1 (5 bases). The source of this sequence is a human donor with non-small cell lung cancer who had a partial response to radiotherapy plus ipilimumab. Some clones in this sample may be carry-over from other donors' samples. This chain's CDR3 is CASSPQGYEQYF. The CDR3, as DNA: TGTGCCAGCAGTCCCCAGGGCTACGAGCAGTACTTC. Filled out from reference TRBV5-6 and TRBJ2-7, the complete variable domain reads DAGVTQSPTHLIKTRGQQVTLRCSPKSGHDTVSWYQQALGQGPQFIFQYYEEEERQRGNFPDRFSGHQFPNYSSELNVNALLLGDSALYLCASSPQGYEQYFGPGTRLTVT.